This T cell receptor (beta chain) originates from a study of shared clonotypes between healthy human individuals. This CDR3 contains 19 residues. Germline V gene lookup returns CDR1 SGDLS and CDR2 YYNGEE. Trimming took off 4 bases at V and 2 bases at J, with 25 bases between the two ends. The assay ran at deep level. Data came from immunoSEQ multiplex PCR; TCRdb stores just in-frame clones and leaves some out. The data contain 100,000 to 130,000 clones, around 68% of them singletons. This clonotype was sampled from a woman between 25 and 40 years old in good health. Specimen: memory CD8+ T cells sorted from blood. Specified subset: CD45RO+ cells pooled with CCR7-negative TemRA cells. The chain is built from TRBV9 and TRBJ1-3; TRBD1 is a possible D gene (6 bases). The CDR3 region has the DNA TGTGCCAGCAGCCCCCGCGGGGGCTCAGATCCCCTGCCTGGAAACACCATATATTTT. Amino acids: CASSPRGGSDPLPGNTIYF.